These 5 T cell receptor beta chains came from one sample sequenced in a study of blood T cells in healthy people across ages. A J-beta primer mix and a sample-barcoded 5' primer were used in a second PCR of roughly 6 to 11 cycles. TCRdb redid the calling of the 5' RACE reads with MiXCR, one entry per CDR3 protein. The sample includes approximately 780,000 distinct CDR3 sequences, approximately 24% of them seen just once. Separately, the same data were catalogued under a study of T cells of mothers and their children.

The sequencing sample was made of blood. The receptors come from a boy between 10 and 17 years old in good health.

This chain joins TRBV7-3 and TRBJ2-5; 9 bases agree with TRBD2. Trimming cost V 5 bases and J 4 bases; bases outside gene matches: 11. The CDR3 has 16 amino acids. In germline, CDR1 is SGHTA, CDR2 FQGTGA. This CDR3 is CASSPLGERGAETQYF. CDR3 nucleotides: TGTGCCAGCAGCCCCTTGGGGGAGCGGGGGGCAGAGACCCAGTACTTC.

This clonotype was picked up a small number of times. This sequence joins TRBV10-3 and TRBJ1-1, with D hard to call. Germline V CDR1 and CDR2: ENHRY, SYGVKD. CDR3 length equals 17 residues. Trimming left V 1 base short and J 1 base short, with 16 bases between. CDR3 nucleotide sequence: TGTGCCATCAGTGAGTTTTTCGGGTGGGCCGAGAACACTGAAGCTTTCTTT. Encoded protein: CAISEFFGWAENTEAFF.

This clonotype was detected a few times. V and J are TRBV5-4 and TRBJ2-5, with 11 positions matching TRBD2. The CDR3 spans 15 residues. Trimming took 4 bases from V and 5 from J; bases not matched to a gene: 7. The germline V gene encodes CDR1 SGHNT and CDR2 YYREEE (reference sequence). CDR3 in DNA: TGTGCCAGCAGCCATAGCGGGGGGGCCCTGGAGACCCAGTACTTC. Translation gives CASSHSGGALETQYF.

Many counts were recorded for this clonotype. The V call is TRBV5-1, the J call TRBJ1-3, with unresolved D. The length of the CDR3 is 12 residues. Trimming stripped 1 base from V and 4 bases from J, with 3 bases between. CDR1 and CDR2 (germline): SGHRS, YFSETQ. The DNA for the CDR3 is TGCGCCAGCAGCTTGACCGGAAACACCATATATTTT. Translating gives CASSLTGNTIYF.

The chain combines TRBV5-1 with TRBJ1-1; TRBD1 matches at 8 bases. Germline CDR1 is SGHRS and CDR2 is YFSETQ. V lost 3 bases and J lost 0; bases outside the gene matches: 7. The CDR3 is 16 amino acids. In nucleotides, the CDR3 is TGCGCCAGCAGCTGGACAGGGCTCTCATTGAACACTGAAGCTTTCTTT. As protein: CASSWTGLSLNTEAFF.